The 18 T cell receptor beta chains presented below share a single source sample, sequenced in a study of shared clonotypes between healthy human individuals. Only in-frame clones appear in the TCRdb table, and some are missing; sequencing was by immunoSEQ multiplex PCR. The sample lists around 440,000 clones; over 60% were seen once. Sequenced input: PBMCs. Source of these receptors: a woman between 40 and 55 years old in good health. Some clones in this sample may be carry-over from other donors' samples.

The rearrangement uses TRBV6-1 and TRBJ2-7, with D possibly matching TRBD1 (6 bases). Trimming removed 5 bases at V and 0 bases at J, with 14 bases between. Germline CDR1 MNHNS, CDR2 SASEGT. The CDR3 has 15 amino acids. The CDR3 DNA reads TGTGCCAGCAGTATACCTAGGGGGTTCTCCTACGAGCAGTACTTC. It specifies CASSIPRGFSYEQYF.

This clone came up once. The rearrangement joins TRBV27 to TRBJ2-1, with TRBD2 matching over 7 bases. The V segment lost 0 bases and the J segment 4 bases; nucleotides outside the gene matches: 6. Per the germline V gene, CDR1 is MNHEY and CDR2 is SMNVEV (reference sequence). This CDR3 contains 16 residues. The CDR3: CASSLSREVPYNEQFF. DNA of the CDR3: TGTGCCAGCAGTTTATCTCGGGAGGTCCCTTACAATGAGCAGTTCTTC.

The V and J genes are TRBV6-5 and TRBJ1-2, with D perhaps TRBD1 (6 bases). The germline CDR1 and CDR2 sequences are MNHEY and SVGAGI. This CDR3 is built from 12 residues. With 7 bases removed from V and 5 bases from J, the gap between germline ends came to 11 bases. The CDR3 protein is CASTKGGYGYTF. DNA of the CDR3: TGTGCCAGCACTAAGGGGGGGTATGGCTACACCTTC.

The chain uses TRBV28 and TRBJ1-1; perhaps TRBD1 as D (5 bases). The V gene's germline CDR1 is MDHEN and CDR2 SYDVKM. This CDR3 has 12 residues. DNA for the CDR3: TGTGTCACCCTACACCGGACACCTGAAGCTTTCTTT. It codes for CVTLHRTPEAFF.

The V gene is TRBV28, the J gene TRBJ2-5, with TRBD2 matching 11 bases. Germline CDR1 and CDR2: MDHEN and SYDVKM. The CDR3 sequence is 16 residues long. Unmatched junction bases numbered 9, after V lost 4 bases and J lost 5 bases. CDR3 residues: CASSSALAGGMETQYF. The DNA of the CDR3 is TGTGCCAGCAGTTCAGCCCTAGCGGGAGGAATGGAGACCCAGTACTTC.

This clone turned up a few times. The chain has TRBV5-1 and TRBJ2-7, with TRBD2 identical over 7 bases. The length of the CDR3 is 15 residues. The germline gives CDR1 SGHRS, CDR2 YFSETQ. J was trimmed by 1 base and V by 0 bases; bases with no gene match: 4. The CDR3 bases are TGCGCCAGCAGCTTGGGGGCTAGCGGTTCCTACGAGCAGTACTTC. It codes for CASSLGASGSYEQYF.

This clone showed up just a few times. The chain has TRBV18 and TRBJ2-7; 7 bases agree with TRBD2. Germline V gives CDR1 KGHSH, CDR2 LQKENI. Trimming cost V 5 bases and J 3 bases; bases outside gene matches: 4. The CDR3 is 13 amino acids. This chain's CDR3 is CASSGGVNYEQYF. The DNA of the CDR3 is TGTGCCAGCTCAGGGGGGGTTAACTACGAGCAGTACTTC.

This clone has at least ten counts. The sample holds other DNA sequences that translate to the same CDR3. The rearrangement uses TRBV6-4 and TRBJ2-2; perhaps TRBD2 as D (5 bases). The germline V and J ends were trimmed by 8 bases and 4 bases, with 11 bases remaining between them. The CDR3 loop spans 13 amino acids. The germline CDR1 and CDR2 sequences are MRHNA and SNTAGT. Here the CDR3 reads CASSPGSTGELFF. DNA of the CDR3: TGTGCCAGCTCCCCGGGGAGCACCGGGGAGCTGTTTTTT.

Concerning this clone itself: A far larger clone is only one base removed, so a read error is likely. The chain couples TRBV30 to TRBJ1-1; perhaps TRBD1 as D (6 bases). Germline assignment: CDR1 GTSNPN and CDR2 SVGIG (reference sequence). CDR3 length: 11 residues. CDR3 sequence reads: CAWSVHRAALF. The CDR3 DNA reads as TGTGCCTGGAGTGTACACAGGGCCGCTCTCTTT.

Worth noting for this clone: Its ends do not fully match the called genes, so a read error is possible. Written as DNA, the CDR3 is TGCGCCAGCAGCCAAGAGACTAGCGGCTCCTACAATGAGCAGTTCTTC. This encodes CASSQETSGSYNEQFF. The J gene is TRBJ2-1, the V gene TRBV7-9, with TRBD2 matching over 9 bases. The CDR3 totals 16 residues. CDR1 is SEHNR, CDR2 FQNEAQ, per germline (reference sequence).

This rearrangement joins TRBV28 to TRBJ2-1; no clear D gene. The CDR3 is 15 amino acids. With 6 bases removed from V and 0 bases from J, the gap between germline ends came to 12 bases. Germline V gives CDR1 MDHEN, CDR2 SYDVKM. This chain's CDR3 is CASSPPYPSYNEQFF. Here the CDR3 DNA reads TGTGCCAGCAGCCCGCCCTATCCCTCCTACAATGAGCAGTTCTTC.

The genes are TRBV7-9 and TRBJ2-5; D is unclear. The germline V gene encodes CDR1 SEHNR and CDR2 FQNEAQ (reference sequence). V lost 0 bases and J 0 bases, leaving 5 bases between the germline ends. The CDR3 totals 14 residues. The CDR3 reads CASSLAYYQETQYF. CDR3 sequence (DNA): TGTGCCAGCAGCTTAGCGTACTACCAAGAGACCCAGTACTTC.

This clone was counted between two and nine times. The chain recombines TRBV9 with TRBJ2-7; tentatively, D is TRBD1 (6 bases). The V and J ends lost 4 bases and 6 bases respectively, with 11 bases between them. Germline CDR1 and CDR2: SGDLS and YYNGEE. This CDR3 comprises 12 residues. The CDR3 sequence is CASSPGRGEQYF. The CDR3 region has the DNA TGTGCCAGCAGCCCCGGCAGGGGCGAGCAGTACTTC.

The chain is built from TRBV11-2 and TRBJ1-3; no clear D gene. This CDR3 comprises 13 residues. In germline, CDR1 is SGHAT, CDR2 FQNNGV. V lost 8 bases and J lost 0, with 8 bases in between. DNA for the CDR3: TGTGCCAGCCGTCGGGCCTCTGGAAACACCATATATTTT. Its translation: CASRRASGNTIYF.

Worth noting for this clone: The junction does not match germline at one end; this may be a read error. Other DNA sequences in the same sample also yield this CDR3. The chain combines TRBV5-4 with TRBJ1-1, with D perhaps TRBD1 (6 bases). The CDR3 consists of 13 residues. Germline values: CDR1 SGHNT, CDR2 YYREEE (reference sequence). The CDR3 protein is CASSLTGNTEAFF. CDR3 bases: TGTGCCAGCAGCTTGACAGGGAACACTGAGGCTTTCTTT.

The rearrangement links TRBV7-8 to TRBJ2-7, with a tentative D call TRBD2 (5 bases). Per germline, CDR1 SGHVS and CDR2 FQNEAQ. CDR3 length: 15 residues. V lost 1 base and J 2 bases, leaving 12 bases between the germline ends. This chain's CDR3 is CASSLGIAPTYEQYF. In DNA, the CDR3 is TGTGCCAGCAGCTTAGGAATAGCGCCAACCTACGAGCAGTACTTC.

The V gene is TRBV2, the J gene TRBJ1-3; TRBD1 agrees at 8 bases. The length of the CDR3 is 16 residues. The V gene end was trimmed by 4 bases and the J gene end by 0 bases; junction bases not matched to a gene: 5. Per the germline V gene, CDR1 is SNHLY and CDR2 is FYNNEI. The chain's CDR3 is CASSGQGTSSGNTIYF. DNA of the CDR3: TGTGCCAGCAGTGGACAGGGGACAAGCTCTGGAAACACCATATATTTT.

This chain joins TRBV7-7 and TRBJ1-5; D not resolved. V shed 1 base and J shed 3 bases, with 4 bases lying between them. CDR3 length equals 13 residues. Germline values: CDR1 SSHAT, CDR2 FNYEAQ (reference sequence). CDR3 nucleotides: TGTGCCAGCAGCTTAGACGTCAATCAGCCCCAGCATTTT. Its protein is CASSLDVNQPQHF.